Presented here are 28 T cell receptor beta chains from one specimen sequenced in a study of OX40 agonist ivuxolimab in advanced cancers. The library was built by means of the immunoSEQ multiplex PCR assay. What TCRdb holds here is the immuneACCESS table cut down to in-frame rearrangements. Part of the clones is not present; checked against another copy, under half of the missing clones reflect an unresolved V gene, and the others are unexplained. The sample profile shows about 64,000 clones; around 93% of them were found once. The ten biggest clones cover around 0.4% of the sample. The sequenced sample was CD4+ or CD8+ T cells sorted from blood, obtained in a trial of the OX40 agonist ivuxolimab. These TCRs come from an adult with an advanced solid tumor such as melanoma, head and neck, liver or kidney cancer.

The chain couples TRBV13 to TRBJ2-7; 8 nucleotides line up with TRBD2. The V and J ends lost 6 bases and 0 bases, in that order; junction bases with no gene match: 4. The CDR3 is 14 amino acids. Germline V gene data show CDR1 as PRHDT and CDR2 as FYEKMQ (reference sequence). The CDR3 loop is CASSIAGSSYEQYF. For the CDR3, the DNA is TGTGCCAGCAGTATAGCGGGATCCTCCTACGAGCAGTACTTC. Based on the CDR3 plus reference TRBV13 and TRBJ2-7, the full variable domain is AAGVIQSPRHLIKEKRETATLKCYPIPRHDTVYWYQQGPGQDPQFLISFYEKMQSDKGSIPDRFSAQQFSDYHSELNMSSLELGDSALYFCASSIAGSSYEQYFGPGTRLTVT.

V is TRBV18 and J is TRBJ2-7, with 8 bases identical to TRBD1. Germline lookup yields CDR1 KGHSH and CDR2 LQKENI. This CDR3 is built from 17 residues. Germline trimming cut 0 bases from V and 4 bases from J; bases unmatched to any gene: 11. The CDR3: CASSPPKDRARFYEQYF. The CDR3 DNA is TGTGCCAGCTCACCACCCAAGGACAGGGCTCGCTTTTACGAGCAGTACTTC.

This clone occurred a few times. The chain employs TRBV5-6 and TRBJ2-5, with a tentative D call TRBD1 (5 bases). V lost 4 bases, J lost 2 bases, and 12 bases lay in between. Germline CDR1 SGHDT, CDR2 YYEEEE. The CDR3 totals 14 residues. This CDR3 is CASSAQGWQETQYF. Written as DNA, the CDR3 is TGTGCCAGCAGCGCCCAGGGTTGGCAAGAGACCCAGTACTTC. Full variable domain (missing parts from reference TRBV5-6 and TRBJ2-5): DAGVTQSPTHLIKTRGQQVTLRCSPKSGHDTVSWYQQALGQGPQFIFQYYEEEERQRGNFPDRFSGHQFPNYSSELNVNALLLGDSALYLCASSAQGWQETQYFGPGTRLLVL.

The CDR3: CASRHKRLAVYEQYF. The DNA of the CDR3 is TGTGCCAGTAGGCACAAGCGATTAGCGGTCTACGAGCAGTACTTC. The J gene is TRBJ2-7, the V gene TRBV30; D possibly corresponds to TRBD2 (6 bases). Trimming stripped 8 bases from V and 3 bases from J, with 23 bases between. Per germline, CDR1 GTSNPN and CDR2 SVGIG (reference sequence). CDR3 length equals 15 residues.

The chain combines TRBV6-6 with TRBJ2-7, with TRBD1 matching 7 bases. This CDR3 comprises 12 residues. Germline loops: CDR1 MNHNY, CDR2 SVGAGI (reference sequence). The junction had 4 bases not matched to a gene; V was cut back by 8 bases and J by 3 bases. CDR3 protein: CASAAGGYEQYF. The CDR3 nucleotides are TGTGCCAGCGCGGCAGGGGGCTACGAGCAGTACTTC.

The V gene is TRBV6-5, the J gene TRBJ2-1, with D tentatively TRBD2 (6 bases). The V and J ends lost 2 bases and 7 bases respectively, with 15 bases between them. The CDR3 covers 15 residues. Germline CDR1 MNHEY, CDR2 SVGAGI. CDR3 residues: CASSYRGGGPNEQFF. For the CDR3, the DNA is TGTGCCAGCAGTTACAGGGGTGGAGGGCCGAATGAGCAGTTCTTC.

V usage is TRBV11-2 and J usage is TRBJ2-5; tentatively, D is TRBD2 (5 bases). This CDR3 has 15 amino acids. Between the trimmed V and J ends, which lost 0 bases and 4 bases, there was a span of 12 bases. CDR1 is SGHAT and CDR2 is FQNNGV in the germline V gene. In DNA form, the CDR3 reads TGTGCCAGCAGCTTAGACCAGGCCGCGGGAGAGACCCAGTACTTC. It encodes CASSLDQAAGETQYF.

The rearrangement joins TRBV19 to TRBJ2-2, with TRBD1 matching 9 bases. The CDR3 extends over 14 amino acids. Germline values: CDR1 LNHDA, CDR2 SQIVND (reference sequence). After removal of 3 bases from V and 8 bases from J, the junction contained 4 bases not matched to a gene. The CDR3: CASSMGQGSGELFF. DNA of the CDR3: TGTGCCAGTAGTATGGGACAGGGTTCAGGGGAGCTGTTTTTT.

CDR3 loop: CASSQTSGAHNEQFF. In DNA, the CDR3 is TGTGCCAGCAGTCAAACTAGCGGAGCCCACAATGAGCAGTTCTTC. The gene calls are TRBV11-3 and TRBJ2-1, with 8 bases aligning to TRBD2. Germline V gives CDR1 SGHNT, CDR2 YENEEA. V lost 6 bases, J lost 5 bases, and 9 bases stayed unmatched. The CDR3 extends over 15 amino acids.

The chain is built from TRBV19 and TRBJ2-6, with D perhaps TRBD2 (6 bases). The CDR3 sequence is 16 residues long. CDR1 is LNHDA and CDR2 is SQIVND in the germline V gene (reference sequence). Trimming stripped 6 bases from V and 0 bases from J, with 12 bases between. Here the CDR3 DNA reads TGTGCCAGTAGACCTAGCGTCAGCTCTGGGGCCAACGTCCTGACTTTC. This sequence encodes CASRPSVSSGANVLTF.

CDR3 coding DNA: TGCGCCAGCAGCTTCGACTGGGCTCGCGAGCAGTACTTC. It yields the protein CASSFDWAREQYF. The rearrangement uses TRBV5-1 and TRBJ2-5; no firm D call. The DNA matches TRBJ2-7 better at its end, which makes the J call doubtful. The CDR3 loop spans 13 amino acids. The germline CDR1 and CDR2 sequences are SGHRS and YFSETQ.

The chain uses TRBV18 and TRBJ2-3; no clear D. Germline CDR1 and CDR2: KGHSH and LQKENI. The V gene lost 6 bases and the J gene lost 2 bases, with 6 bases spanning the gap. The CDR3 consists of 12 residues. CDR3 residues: CASSLDTDTQYF. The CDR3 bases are TGTGCCAGCTCTCTAGACACAGATACGCAGTATTTT.

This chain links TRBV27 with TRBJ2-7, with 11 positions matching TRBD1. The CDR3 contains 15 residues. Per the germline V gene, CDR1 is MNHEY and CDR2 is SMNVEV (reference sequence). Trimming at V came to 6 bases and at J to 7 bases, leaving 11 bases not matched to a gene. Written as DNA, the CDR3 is TGTGCCAGCAGCTCAACCGGGACAGGGGGAGGGGAGCAGTACTTC. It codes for CASSSTGTGGGEQYF.

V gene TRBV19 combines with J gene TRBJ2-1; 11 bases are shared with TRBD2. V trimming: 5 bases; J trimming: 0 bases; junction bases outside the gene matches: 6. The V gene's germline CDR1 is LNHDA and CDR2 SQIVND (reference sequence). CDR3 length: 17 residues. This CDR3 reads CASSRGTSGSSYNEQFF. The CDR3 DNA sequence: TGTGCCAGTAGTCGAGGGACTAGCGGTAGCTCCTACAATGAGCAGTTCTTC.

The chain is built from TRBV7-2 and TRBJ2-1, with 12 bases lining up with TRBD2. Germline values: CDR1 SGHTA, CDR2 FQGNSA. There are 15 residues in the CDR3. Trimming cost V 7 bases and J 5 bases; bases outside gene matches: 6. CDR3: CASIPTSGRHNEQFF. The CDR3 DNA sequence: TGTGCCAGCATCCCTACTAGCGGGAGGCACAATGAGCAGTTCTTC.

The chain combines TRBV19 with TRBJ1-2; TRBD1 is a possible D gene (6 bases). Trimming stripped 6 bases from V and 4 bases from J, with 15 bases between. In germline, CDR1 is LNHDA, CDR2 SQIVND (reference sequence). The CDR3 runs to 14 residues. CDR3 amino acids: CASRLTGLTYGYTF. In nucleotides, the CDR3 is TGTGCCAGTAGACTGACAGGCTTGACCTATGGCTACACCTTC.

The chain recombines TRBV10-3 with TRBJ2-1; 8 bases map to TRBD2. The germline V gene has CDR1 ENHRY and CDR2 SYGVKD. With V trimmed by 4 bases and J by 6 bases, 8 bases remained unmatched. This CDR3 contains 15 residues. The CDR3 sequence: CAISAGTRIGNEQFF. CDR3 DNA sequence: TGTGCCATCAGTGCCGGGACTAGAATAGGCAATGAGCAGTTCTTC.

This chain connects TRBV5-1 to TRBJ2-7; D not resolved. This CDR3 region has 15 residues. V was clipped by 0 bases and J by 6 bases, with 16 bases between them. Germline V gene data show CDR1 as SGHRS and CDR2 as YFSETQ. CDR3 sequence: CASSLAPARQPEQYF. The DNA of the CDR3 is TGCGCCAGCAGCTTGGCCCCAGCCCGACAACCCGAGCAGTACTTC.

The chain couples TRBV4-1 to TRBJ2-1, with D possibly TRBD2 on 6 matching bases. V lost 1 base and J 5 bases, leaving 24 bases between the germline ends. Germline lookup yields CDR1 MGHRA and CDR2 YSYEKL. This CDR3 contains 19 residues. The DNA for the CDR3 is TGCGCCAGCAGCCAAGCGCTTCGCTGGGGGGTAAATCGAGACAATGAGCAGTTCTTC. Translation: CASSQALRWGVNRDNEQFF.

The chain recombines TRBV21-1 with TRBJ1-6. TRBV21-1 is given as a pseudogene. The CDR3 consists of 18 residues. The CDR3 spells CASSKGPPSGGYNSPLHF. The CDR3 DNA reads TGTGCCAGCAGCAAAGGCCCTCCCTCGGGGGGCTATAATTCACCCCTCCACTTT.

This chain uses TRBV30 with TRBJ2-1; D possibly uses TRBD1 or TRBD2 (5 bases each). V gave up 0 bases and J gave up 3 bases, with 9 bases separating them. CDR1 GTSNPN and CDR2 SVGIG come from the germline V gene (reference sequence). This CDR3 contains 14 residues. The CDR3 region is CAWSVSGLYNEQFF. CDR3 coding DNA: TGTGCCTGGAGTGTATCGGGGCTCTACAATGAGCAGTTCTTC.

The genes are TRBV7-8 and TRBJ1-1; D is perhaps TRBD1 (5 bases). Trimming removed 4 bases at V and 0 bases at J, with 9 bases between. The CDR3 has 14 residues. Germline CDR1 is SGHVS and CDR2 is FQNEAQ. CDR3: CASSSNRLNTEAFF. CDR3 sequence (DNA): TGTGCCAGCAGCTCCAACAGGTTGAACACTGAAGCTTTCTTT.

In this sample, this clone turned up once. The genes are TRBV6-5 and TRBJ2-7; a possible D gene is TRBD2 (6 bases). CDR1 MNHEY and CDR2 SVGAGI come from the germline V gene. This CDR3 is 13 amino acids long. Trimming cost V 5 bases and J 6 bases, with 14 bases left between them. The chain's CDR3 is CASSRDSVGEQYF. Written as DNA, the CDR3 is TGTGCCAGCAGTAGGGACTCCGTAGGCGAGCAGTACTTC.

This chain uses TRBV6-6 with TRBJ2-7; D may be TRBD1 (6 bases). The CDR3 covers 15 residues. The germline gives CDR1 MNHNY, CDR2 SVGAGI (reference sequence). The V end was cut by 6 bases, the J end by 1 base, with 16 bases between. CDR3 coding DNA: TGTGCCAGCAGACCTCTAGCAGGGGAATCCTACGAGCAGTACTTC. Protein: CASRPLAGESYEQYF.

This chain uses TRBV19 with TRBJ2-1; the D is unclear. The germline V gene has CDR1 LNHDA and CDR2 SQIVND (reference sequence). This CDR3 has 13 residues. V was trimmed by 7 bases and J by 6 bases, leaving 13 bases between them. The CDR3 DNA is TGTGCCAGTACCCGACGGTTCGGCAATGAGCAGTTCTTC. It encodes CASTRRFGNEQFF.

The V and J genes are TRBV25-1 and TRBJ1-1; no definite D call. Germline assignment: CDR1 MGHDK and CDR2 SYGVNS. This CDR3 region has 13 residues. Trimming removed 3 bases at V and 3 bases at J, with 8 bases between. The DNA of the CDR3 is TGTGCCAGCAGTGATAGGTGGGACACTGAAGCTTTCTTT. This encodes CASSDRWDTEAFF.

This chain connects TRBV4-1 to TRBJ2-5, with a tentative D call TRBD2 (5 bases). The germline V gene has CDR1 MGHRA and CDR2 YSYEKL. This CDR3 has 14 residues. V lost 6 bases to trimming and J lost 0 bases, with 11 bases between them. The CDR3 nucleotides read TGCGCCAGCAGTGGACTTTCGTACCAAGAGACCCAGTACTTC. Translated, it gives CASSGLSYQETQYF.

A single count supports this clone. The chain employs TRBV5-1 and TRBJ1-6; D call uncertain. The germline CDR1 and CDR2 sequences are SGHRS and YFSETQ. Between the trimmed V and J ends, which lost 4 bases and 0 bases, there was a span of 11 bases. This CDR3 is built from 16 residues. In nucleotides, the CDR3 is TGCGCCAGCAGCCCGGATCAGAGCTCCTATAATTCACCCCTCCACTTT. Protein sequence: CASSPDQSSYNSPLHF.